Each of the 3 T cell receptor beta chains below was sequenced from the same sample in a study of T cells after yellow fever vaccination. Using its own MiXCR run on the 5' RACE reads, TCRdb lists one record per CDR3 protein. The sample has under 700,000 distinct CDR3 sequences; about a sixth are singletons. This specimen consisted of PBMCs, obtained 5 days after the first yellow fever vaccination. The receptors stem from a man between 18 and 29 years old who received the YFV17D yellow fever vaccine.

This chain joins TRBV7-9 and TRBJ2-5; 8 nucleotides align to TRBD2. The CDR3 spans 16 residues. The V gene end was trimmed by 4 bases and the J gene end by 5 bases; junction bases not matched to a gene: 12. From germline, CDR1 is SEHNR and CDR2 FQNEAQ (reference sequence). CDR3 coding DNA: TGTGCCAGCAGCTCCGCCGAAGCGGGGGCGAGGGAGACCCAGTACTTC. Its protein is CASSSAEAGARETQYF.

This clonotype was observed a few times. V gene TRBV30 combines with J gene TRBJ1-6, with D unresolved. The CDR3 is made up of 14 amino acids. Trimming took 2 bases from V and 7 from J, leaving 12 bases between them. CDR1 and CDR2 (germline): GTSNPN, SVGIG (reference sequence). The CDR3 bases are TGTGCCTGGAGTCCCTGGACTGAGAATTCACCCCTCCACTTT. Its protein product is CAWSPWTENSPLHF.

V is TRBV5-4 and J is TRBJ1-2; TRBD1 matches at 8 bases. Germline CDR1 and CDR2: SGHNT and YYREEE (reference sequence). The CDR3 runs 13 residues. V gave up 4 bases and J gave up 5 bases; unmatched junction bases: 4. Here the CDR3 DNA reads TGTGCCAGCAGCATCAACAGGGGGTATGGCTACACCTTC. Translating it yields CASSINRGYGYTF.